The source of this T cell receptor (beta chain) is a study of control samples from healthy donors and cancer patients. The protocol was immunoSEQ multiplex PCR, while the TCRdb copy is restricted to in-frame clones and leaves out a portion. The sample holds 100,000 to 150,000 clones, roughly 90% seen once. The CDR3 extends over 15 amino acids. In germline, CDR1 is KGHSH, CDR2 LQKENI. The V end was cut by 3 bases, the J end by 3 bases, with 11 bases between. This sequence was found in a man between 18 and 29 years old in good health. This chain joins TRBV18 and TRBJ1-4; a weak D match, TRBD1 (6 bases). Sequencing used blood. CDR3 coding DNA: TGTGCCAGCTCACCTCAACAGGGCTCTAATGAAAAACTGTTTTTT. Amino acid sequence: CASSPQQGSNEKLFF.